These 10 T cell receptor beta chains share one sample of origin, sequenced in a study of T cell changes during pregnancy in multiple sclerosis (dated by TCRdb to about 2019). The library was obtained by the immunoSEQ multiplex PCR assay. TCRdb took over this immuneACCESS table, retaining in-frame rearrangements with V and J assigned. Such tables are incomplete; in checked studies, under half of the missing clones stem from an unresolved V gene, and the remainder is unexplained. The table for this sample lists roughly 74,000 clones; approximately 86% of them were counted only once. The ten largest clones represent approximately 3.4% of the sample. The input for sequencing was peripheral blood, taken before pregnancy. Receptors were obtained from a female donor with multiple sclerosis, enrolled in a pregnancy study.

This clone has only one observation. The chain links TRBV19 to TRBJ1-6; the D gene is possibly TRBD1 (6 bases). V gave up 3 bases and J gave up 7 bases, with 13 bases separating them. There are 15 residues in the CDR3. Germline values: CDR1 LNHDA, CDR2 SQIVND (reference sequence). This CDR3 reads CASSMGDTENSPLHF. The CDR3 coding sequence is TGTGCCAGTAGTATGGGGGACACGGAAAATTCACCCCTCCACTTT.

This chain links TRBV19 with TRBJ1-2, with 9 nucleotides matching TRBD1. CDR3 length equals 14 residues. Trimming removed 4 bases from V and 8 bases from J; junction bases left unmatched: 8. Looked up from germline, CDR1 is LNHDA and CDR2 is SQIVND (reference sequence). The CDR3 DNA follows: TGTGCCAGTAGTACCACAGGGGGCTCAAAAGGCTACACCTTC. Translated: CASSTTGGSKGYTF.

The rearrangement joins TRBV7-6 to TRBJ2-2, with 10 bases matching TRBD2. The CDR3 consists of 19 residues. V was pared by 5 bases and J by 7 bases, with 19 bases of the junction left unmatched. The germline V gene encodes CDR1 SGHVS and CDR2 FNYEAQ. The CDR3 DNA reads TGTGCCAGCAGCGTTGTTGCTCCTAGCGGGAGTTTCGGTGACGGGGAGCTGTTTTTT. Its translation: CASSVVAPSGSFGDGELFF. The whole variable domain, remainder taken from reference TRBV7-6 and TRBJ2-2, is GAGVSQSPRYKVTKRGQDVALRCDPISGHVSLYWYRQALGQGPEFLTYFNYEAQQDKSGLPNDRFSAERPEGSISTLTIQRTEQRDSAMYRCASSVVAPSGSFGDGELFFGEGSRLTVL.

The V and J genes are TRBV7-6 and TRBJ1-2, with D possibly being TRBD1 (5 bases). Germline lookup yields CDR1 SGHVS and CDR2 FNYEAQ. V was trimmed by 5 bases and J by 1 base, leaving 20 bases between them. The CDR3 runs to 17 residues. The CDR3, as DNA: TGTGCCAGCAGCCCCTATGGGGCGGGGAATGTTAACTATGGCTACACCTTC. It specifies CASSPYGAGNVNYGYTF.

This clone was observed a handful of times. The V and J genes are TRBV7-7 and TRBJ2-3; no clear D. Per germline, CDR1 SSHAT and CDR2 FNYEAQ (reference sequence). Trimming stripped 1 base from V and 0 bases from J, with 8 bases between. CDR3 length: 15 residues. CDR3 nucleotides: TGTGCCAGCAGCTTAGGTTCGACTAGCACAGATACGCAGTATTTT. Encoded protein: CASSLGSTSTDTQYF.

The chain joins TRBV4-1 to TRBJ2-7, with 15 bases matching TRBD2. In germline, CDR1 is MGHRA, CDR2 YSYEKL. V lost 3 bases to trimming and J lost 2 bases; unmatched junction nucleotides: 2. This CDR3 contains 16 residues. CDR3 in DNA: TGCGCCAGCAGCCAGGGACTAGCGGGAGGAACCTACGAGCAGTACTTC. It is translated as CASSQGLAGGTYEQYF.

This CDR3 reads CASRGTGGLANEKLFF. Here the CDR3 DNA reads TGTGCCAGCAGAGGGACGGGAGGACTCGCTAATGAAAAACTGTTTTTT. The V and J genes are TRBV6-6 and TRBJ1-4, with D tentatively TRBD1 (5 bases). The CDR3 length is 16 residues. The V end was cut by 6 bases, the J end by 3 bases, with 17 bases between. Germline V CDR1 and CDR2: MNHNY, SVGAGI (reference sequence).

This clone occurred a few times. The genes are TRBV4-3 and TRBJ2-6, with 8 bases identical to TRBD1. Germline trimming cut 5 bases from V and 2 bases from J; bases unmatched to any gene: 8. The CDR3 is made up of 17 amino acids. From germline, CDR1 is LGHNA and CDR2 YSLEER. This chain's CDR3 is CASSMTGDLAGANVLTF. The CDR3 coding sequence is TGCGCCAGCAGCATGACAGGGGATTTAGCTGGGGCCAACGTCCTGACTTTC.

The chain joins TRBV11-2 to TRBJ1-1; D gene uncertain. Germline V gene data show CDR1 as SGHAT and CDR2 as FQNNGV. V shed 1 base and J shed 3 bases, with 9 bases lying between them. The CDR3 spans 14 residues. CDR3 nucleotide sequence: TGTGCCAGCAGCTTAGTGATTCGGTACACTGAAGCTTTCTTT. Its translation: CASSLVIRYTEAFF.

This chain joins TRBV4-3 and TRBJ2-4; possibly TRBD1 for D (5 bases). Per germline, CDR1 LGHNA and CDR2 YSLEER. V was clipped by 3 bases and J by 7 bases, with 7 bases between them. The CDR3 covers 12 residues. CDR3 sequence: CASSQDMNIQYF. DNA of the CDR3: TGCGCCAGCAGCCAGGACATGAACATTCAGTACTTC.